This paragraph covers one T cell receptor beta chain sequence. The data were obtained in a study of beta chain features in type 1 diabetes. V was pared by 1 base and J by 7 bases, with 10 bases between. The germline V gene encodes CDR1 GTSNPN and CDR2 SVGIG (reference sequence). CDR3 length: 12 residues. Of the isolated RNA, all was reverse transcribed, and so the sequenced material was expressed TCRB transcripts. Repertoires were generated with immunoSEQ multiplex PCR, while TCRdb's copy carries only in-frame clones and drops some. The repertoire holds under 450,000 clones, with around 14% as singletons.

The rearrangement uses TRBV30 and TRBJ2-5; D is ambiguous. The clonotype was recovered from a man younger than 45 in good health. Input material: naive CD4+ T cells from blood. This CDR3 is CAWSGQSVTQYF. The CDR3 DNA follows: TGTGCCTGGAGTGGGCAGTCTGTGACCCAGTACTTC.